This T cell receptor beta chain was obtained from a study of blood T cell repertoires in COVID-19. TCRdb's copy holds only in-frame clones and misses some; the assay was immunoSEQ multiplex PCR. The sample has about 250,000 clones, roughly 85% seen once. The sequenced sample consisted of PBMCs or T cells enriched from blood (not recorded which). This receptor was identified in a woman in her thirties who had recovered from COVID-19.

The CDR3 spells CASSYPGKAYEQYF. The CDR3 DNA is TGTGCCAGCAGTTACCCGGGGAAAGCCTACGAGCAGTACTTC. The chain carries TRBV6-5 and TRBJ2-7, with D maybe TRBD2 (5 bases). CDR3 length equals 14 residues. V gave up 2 bases and J gave up 2 bases, with 10 bases separating them. Looked up from germline, CDR1 is MNHEY and CDR2 is SVGAGI.